The 23 T cell receptor beta chains listed next were all sequenced from one sample in a study of cytomegalovirus exposure and HLA in healthy donors. The PCR was carried out with 60 Vbeta primers and 13 Jbeta primers. Measured with immunoSEQ multiplex PCR; TCRdb has only the in-frame clones, and not every one. This table holds 85,000 to 130,000 clones, over 60% found once. Sequences were obtained from PBMCs. The receptors shown here come from a man aged 55 to 69 in good health and CMV-seropositive.

This clone was observed a single time. The rearrangement links TRBV2 to TRBJ2-7; D gene uncertain. Trimming pared 3 bases from V and 0 bases from J, leaving 9 bases between. Germline V CDR1 and CDR2: SNHLY, FYNNEI. The CDR3 is made up of 14 amino acids. The CDR3 loop reads CASSDRERSYEQYF. The CDR3 region has the DNA TGTGCCAGCAGTGATCGCGAGCGCTCCTACGAGCAGTACTTC.

This clone appeared once. The chain employs TRBV9 and TRBJ2-5; tentatively, D is TRBD2 (6 bases). The germline V gene has CDR1 SGDLS and CDR2 YYNGEE. The CDR3 is 13 amino acids. Between the trimmed V and J ends, which lost 3 bases and 1 base, there was a span of 7 bases. The CDR3 DNA reads as TGTGCCAGCAGCGCGGGGGTCCAAGAGACCCAGTACTTC. As protein: CASSAGVQETQYF.

Ten or more counts support this clone. V usage is TRBV7-3 and J usage is TRBJ1-2; D call uncertain. CDR1 SGHTA and CDR2 FQGTGA come from the germline V gene. Deletions cut 4 bases from V and 1 base from J, with 10 bases between. CDR3 length: 14 amino acids. The CDR3 sequence: CASSSPGSNYGYTF. CDR3 nucleotides: TGTGCCAGCAGCTCCCCCGGGAGTAACTATGGCTACACCTTC.

V usage is TRBV7-9 and J usage is TRBJ1-6; no reliable D call. V was shortened by 8 bases and J by 8 bases, with 7 bases between the two germline ends. Per the germline V gene, CDR1 is SEHNR and CDR2 is FQNEAQ (reference sequence). CDR3 length: 11 residues. DNA for the CDR3: TGTGCCAGCCGCTCAGATTCACCCCTCCACTTT. Amino acids: CASRSDSPLHF.

This clone was counted between two and nine times. The rearrangement uses TRBV30 and TRBJ1-2; 10 positions match TRBD1. The CDR3 is made up of 13 amino acids. V was pared by 7 bases and J by 8 bases, with 10 bases of the junction left unmatched. Per germline, CDR1 GTSNPN and CDR2 SVGIG (reference sequence). The CDR3 protein is CASPPPTGGGYTF. In DNA form, the CDR3 reads TGTGCCTCTCCCCCCCCGACAGGGGGCGGCTACACCTTC.

This clone was seen just once. V is TRBV7-8 and J is TRBJ2-7; 11 bases are a match to TRBD2. Germline V gene sequence: CDR1 SGHVS, CDR2 FQNEAQ. CDR3 length equals 15 residues. Trimming took 5 bases from V and 0 from J; bases not matched to a gene: 3. The CDR3 nucleotides read TGTGCCAGCAGCCCGACTAGCGGGGCCTCCTACGAGCAGTACTTC. Its protein product is CASSPTSGASYEQYF.

J is TRBJ2-3 and V is TRBV27; D call uncertain. The ends were cut back, 3 bases at V and 8 bases at J, with 12 bases in the middle. The CDR3 consists of 13 residues. CDR1 MNHEY and CDR2 SMNVEV come from the germline V gene (reference sequence). The CDR3 here is CASSFRLAPTQYF. CDR3 DNA: TGTGCCAGCAGTTTCCGACTGGCTCCTACGCAGTATTTT.

The chain joins TRBV7-2 to TRBJ2-7; 12 bases agree with TRBD2. The V segment lost 6 bases and the J segment 6 bases; nucleotides outside the gene matches: 9. Germline V gives CDR1 SGHTA, CDR2 FQGNSA. This CDR3 has 15 residues. The DNA of the CDR3 is TGTGCCAGCAGTTCGACTAGCGGGGGAGGAAGCGAGCAGTACTTC. Its translation: CASSSTSGGGSEQYF.

V is TRBV2 and J is TRBJ1-2, with D possibly matching TRBD1 (6 bases). Trimming stripped 6 bases from V and 8 bases from J, with 13 bases between. CDR3 size: 12 residues. Germline values: CDR1 SNHLY, CDR2 FYNNEI. The chain's CDR3 is CASRTGGGGYTF. CDR3 DNA: TGTGCCAGCAGGACGGGGGGCGGAGGCTACACCTTC.

The V gene is TRBV21-1, the J gene TRBJ1-1; TRBD1 was called by the table and not checked on the DNA. TRBV21-1 is a listed pseudogene. The CDR3 runs to 15 residues. This CDR3 reads CASSLGTAMNTEAFF. CDR3 nucleotide sequence: TGTGCCAGCAGCTTAGGGACAGCCATGAACACTGAAGCTTTCTTT.

The chain uses TRBV10-3 and TRBJ2-5; tentatively, D is TRBD2 (6 bases). The CDR3 length is 13 residues. Germline V lookup: CDR1 ENHRY, CDR2 SYGVKD. V lost 2 bases to trimming and J lost 3 bases, with 7 bases between them. Written as DNA, the CDR3 is TGTGCCATCAGTGAGCGGGAGAAAGAGACCCAGTACTTC. This encodes CAISEREKETQYF.

J is TRBJ2-6 and V is TRBV28; D gene unclear. CDR3 length: 16 amino acids. V dropped 5 bases and J dropped 0 bases, with 11 bases sitting between them. Germline-derived CDR1 and CDR2 are MDHEN and SYDVKM. The CDR3 here is CASSGHNLSGANVLTF. The CDR3 coding sequence is TGTGCCAGCAGTGGTCACAATCTCTCTGGGGCCAACGTCCTGACTTTC.

CDR3 loop: CASSQEGLGDTQYF. CDR3 DNA: TGCGCCAGCAGCCAAGAAGGACTAGGAGATACGCAGTATTTT. The chain carries TRBV4-3 and TRBJ2-3, with TRBD2 matching over 7 bases. J was trimmed by 5 bases and V by 0 bases; bases with no gene match: 2. Germline CDR1 is LGHNA and CDR2 is YSLEER. This CDR3 region has 14 residues.

The chain uses TRBV7-6 and TRBJ1-1; D gene ambiguous. Deletions cut 5 bases from V and 0 bases from J, with 7 bases between. CDR1 and CDR2 from the germline V gene are SGHVS and FNYEAQ. CDR3 length: 13 amino acids. CDR3 in DNA: TGTGCCAGCAGCCGAGAAATGAACACTGAAGCTTTCTTT. As protein: CASSREMNTEAFF.

The chain carries TRBV27 and TRBJ2-5; TRBD2 might be the D (5 bases). CDR1 is MNHEY, CDR2 SMNVEV, per germline (reference sequence). V gave up 2 bases and J gave up 3 bases, with 7 bases separating them. This CDR3 region has 13 residues. The CDR3 nucleotides are TGTGCCAGCAGTTTAACGGGGAAAGAGACCCAGTACTTC. Translating it yields CASSLTGKETQYF.

This chain joins TRBV6-5 and TRBJ2-4; D remains ambiguous. The V and J ends lost 2 bases and 4 bases respectively, with 15 bases between them. CDR3 length: 16 amino acids. Germline CDR1 is MNHEY and CDR2 is SVGAGI. CDR3 sequence (DNA): TGTGCCAGCAGTTACGGATCCGGCGGAACTAAAAACATTCAGTACTTC. Protein product: CASSYGSGGTKNIQYF.

This chain uses TRBV6-1 with TRBJ1-5; 7 nucleotides agree with TRBD1. Germline CDR1 is MNHNS and CDR2 is SASEGT. There are 13 residues in the CDR3. Unmatched junction bases numbered 1, after V lost 2 bases and J lost 6 bases. CDR3 sequence: CASSEQGVQPQHF. For the CDR3, the DNA is TGTGCCAGCAGTGAACAGGGGGTTCAGCCCCAGCATTTT.

V gene TRBV7-7 combines with J gene TRBJ1-1; D unclear. Trimming took 3 bases from V and 2 from J, leaving 7 bases between them. The CDR3 runs 13 residues. CDR1 is SSHAT and CDR2 is FNYEAQ in the germline V gene (reference sequence). The chain's CDR3 is CASSLAANTEAFF. The CDR3 DNA reads as TGTGCCAGCAGCTTGGCCGCCAACACTGAAGCTTTCTTT.

The CDR3: CASRIQGTNTGELFF. The DNA for the CDR3 is TGTGCCAGCAGGATACAGGGTACGAACACCGGGGAGCTGTTTTTT. This chain links TRBV6-1 with TRBJ2-2; perhaps TRBD1 as D (6 bases). This CDR3 contains 15 residues. The V gene lost 6 bases and the J gene lost 0 bases, with 11 bases spanning the gap. Per germline, CDR1 MNHNS and CDR2 SASEGT.

The CDR3 region is CASSLWGGGVQETQYF. CDR3 nucleotides: TGTGCCAGCAGCTTATGGGGCGGGGGGGTTCAAGAGACCCAGTACTTC. The chain employs TRBV13 and TRBJ2-5, with 9 bases that match TRBD2. Trimming took 2 bases from V and 2 from J; bases not matched to a gene: 6. CDR3 length: 16 amino acids. Germline CDR1 and CDR2: PRHDT and FYEKMQ (reference sequence).

The chain joins TRBV5-6 to TRBJ2-5; TRBD1 matches at 7 bases. Germline values: CDR1 SGHDT, CDR2 YYEEEE. Trimming removed 3 bases from V and 1 base from J; junction bases left unmatched: 9. The CDR3 loop spans 16 amino acids. The CDR3: CASSYGQVGIQETQYF. The DNA of the CDR3 is TGTGCCAGCAGCTATGGACAGGTTGGCATCCAAGAGACCCAGTACTTC.

In DNA, the CDR3 is TGTGCCAGCAGTTTAGTCCAGGTGGGAGATACGCAGTATTTT. Translated: CASSLVQVGDTQYF. The J gene is TRBJ2-3, the V gene TRBV28; D not certain. V lost 2 bases to trimming and J lost 5 bases, with 11 bases between them. The length of the CDR3 is 14 residues. Germline V gene sequence: CDR1 MDHEN, CDR2 SYDVKM. Full variable domain (outside the CDR3, taken from reference TRBV28 and TRBJ2-3): DVKVTQSSRYLVKRTGEKVFLECVQDMDHENMFWYRQDPGLGLRLIYFSYDVKMKEKGDIPEGYSVSREKKERFSLILESASTNQTSMYLCASSLVQVGDTQYFGPGTRLTVL.

The chain couples TRBV4-1 to TRBJ2-5, with D possibly TRBD2 on 7 matching bases. The germline CDR1 and CDR2 sequences are MGHRA and YSYEKL. CDR3 length: 16 amino acids. V was cut by 1 base and J by 4 bases, with 16 bases left in between. The CDR3 sequence is CASSQVPGGPRETQYF. The CDR3 coding sequence is TGCGCCAGCAGCCAAGTTCCCGGGGGGCCTCGAGAGACCCAGTACTTC.